These T cell receptor beta chains were read from a single sample in a study of response to subunit inactivated influenza vaccine. TCRdb passed the RT-PCR reads through MiXCR, listing each CDR3 protein once. The sample has approximately 230,000 distinct CDR3 sequences, approximately 12% seen once. The sample in question was non-naive T cells sorted from PBMCs, obtained roughly 15 days before vaccination. All receptors come from a man aged 45-65 years who received an inactivated influenza vaccine. The CDR3 runs from the conserved cysteine through the conserved F or W. The D gene is left open where the match is weak. A row's size may be missing; if present it is once, few, many or a size class.

TRBJ2-5 | TRBV30 | few | TRBD2 | 14 | CAWRTGTSGSGQYF | TGTGCCTGGAGGACCGGGACTAGCGGGAGTGGCCAGTACTTC
TRBJ2-4 | TRBV5-1 | few | TRBD1 | 14 | CASSPGQGQNIQYF | TGCGCCAGCAGCCCTGGACAGGGACAAAACATTCAGTACTTC
TRBJ2-1 | TRBV24-1 | few | TRBD2 | 16 | CATSDFGTSGYNEQFF | TGTGCCACCAGTGATTTTGGGACTAGCGGGTACAATGAGCAGTTCTTC
TRBJ2-2 | TRBV28 | - | - | 16 | CASSLPQGANTGELFF | TGTGCCAGCAGTTTACCGCAGGGCGCGAACACCGGGGAGCTGTTTTTT
TRBJ2-1 | TRBV27 | few | - | 16 | CASSLRGGDPYNEQFF | TGTGCCAGCAGTTTAAGGGGTGGGGACCCCTACAATGAGCAGTTCTTC
TRBJ1-2 | TRBV24-1 | - | - | 14 | CATSDLQGFYGYTF | TGTGCCACCAGTGATTTACAGGGATTCTATGGCTACACCTTC
TRBJ1-1 | TRBV29-1 | many | - | 12 | CSALSTGRRAFF | TGCAGCGCTCTCAGCACGGGCCGGCGAGCTTTCTTT
TRBJ1-2 | TRBV12-3/TRBV12-4 | - | TRBD1 | 13 | CASRSTGSYGYTF | TGTGCCAGCAGATCGACAGGGTCCTATGGCTACACCTTC
TRBJ2-1 | TRBV7-9 | - | - | 15 | CASSPLTVIYNEQFF | TGTGCCAGCAGCCCCCTGACAGTCATCTACAATGAGCAGTTCTTC
TRBJ2-7 | TRBV6-5 | - | TRBD2 | 15 | CASSYGSGISYEQYF | TGTGCCAGCAGTTACGGTAGCGGGATCTCCTACGAGCAGTACTTC
TRBJ2-3 | TRBV7-2 | many | TRBD2 | 14 | CASSLSGTRDTQYF | TGTGCCAGCAGCTTATCTGGGACTAGAGATACGCAGTATTTT
TRBJ2-3 | TRBV7-3 | few | TRBD1 | 14 | CASSPGTGVDTQYF | TGTGCCAGCAGCCCCGGGACAGGCGTAGATACGCAGTATTTT
TRBJ1-1 | TRBV29-1 | many | TRBD1 | 13 | CSATGQMNTEAFF | TGCAGCGCTACGGGACAGATGAACACTGAAGCTTTCTTT
TRBJ2-7 | TRBV7-8 | few | - | 14 | CASSLVMMGSEQYF | TGTGCCAGCAGCTTAGTCATGATGGGCAGCGAGCAGTACTTC
TRBJ1-6 | TRBV20-1 | many | - | 15 | CSASDSRRPNSPLHF | TGCAGTGCTAGTGATAGTAGAAGGCCTAATTCACCCCTCCACTTT
TRBJ2-3 | TRBV4-3 | - | - | 17 | CASSQDLRATSTDTQYF | TGCGCCAGCAGCCAAGATCTGAGGGCCACGAGCACAGATACGCAGTATTTT
TRBJ1-6 | TRBV6-2/TRBV6-3 | - | - | 11 | CASSSRTFPHF | TGTGCCAGCAGTTCTCGGACTTTTCCCCACTTT
TRBJ1-2 | TRBV5-1 | - | TRBD1 | 15 | CASSLGGGGAYGYTF | TGCGCCAGCAGCTTGGGTGGAGGGGGCGCCTATGGCTACACCTTC
TRBJ2-2 | TRBV10-3 | few | TRBD2 | 15 | CAISESGTSSGELFF | TGTGCCATCAGTGAGTCTGGGACTAGCTCCGGGGAGCTGTTTTTT
TRBJ2-3 | TRBV24-1 | many | TRBD2 | 14 | CATSDEPGGDTQYF | TGTGCCACCAGTGATGAGCCGGGAGGAGATACGCAGTATTTT
TRBJ2-6 | TRBV18 | few | - | 16 | CASSPLLEVGANVLTF | TGTGCCAGCTCACCACTGCTGGAGGTTGGGGCCAACGTCCTGACTTTC
TRBJ2-2 | TRBV29-1 | many | - | 13 | CSVTYMNTGELFF | TGCAGCGTTACCTACATGAACACCGGGGAGCTGTTTTTT
TRBJ2-3 | TRBV5-1 | - | - | 14 | CASRRQGWTDTQYF | TGCGCCAGCAGGAGGCAGGGGTGGACAGATACGCAGTATTTT
TRBJ1-1 | TRBV20-1 | many | - | 15 | CSATQKGRMNTEAFF | TGCAGTGCTACACAGAAAGGACGGATGAACACTGAAGCTTTCTTT
TRBJ2-7 | TRBV3-1 | many | - | 15 | CASSQDRQPFYEQYF | TGTGCCAGCAGCCAAGATCGACAGCCTTTCTACGAGCAGTACTTC
TRBJ2-5 | TRBV2 | - | - | 24 | CASSEALPGGTAYLGDGLTETQYF | TGTGCCAGCAGTGAAGCGCTTCCAGGCGGGACTGCATATTTGGGTGATGGGCTGACGGAGACCCAGTACTTC
TRBJ2-7 | TRBV7-9 | many | TRBD1 | 16 | CASSHYGTGGVYEQYF | TGTGCCAGCAGCCATTACGGGACAGGGGGAGTCTACGAGCAGTACTTC
TRBJ2-7 | TRBV7-8 | - | - | 15 | CASSLVWSLAYEQYF | TGTGCCAGCAGCTTAGTTTGGAGTCTGGCATACGAGCAGTACTTC
TRBJ2-3 | TRBV12-3/TRBV12-4 | many | - | 14 | CATGRDRSTDTQYF | TGTGCCACCGGGCGGGACAGAAGCACAGATACGCAGTATTTT
TRBJ1-1 | TRBV18 | - | - | 15 | CASSPPVGGPTEAFF | TGTGCCAGCTCACCACCGGTGGGGGGTCCCACTGAAGCTTTCTTT
TRBJ2-1 | TRBV27 | few | - | 11 | CASRGGNEQFF | TGTGCCAGCAGGGGGGGTAATGAGCAGTTCTTC
TRBJ1-1 | TRBV28 | many | TRBD1 | 17 | CASSFSVTGEKNTEAFF | TGTGCCAGCAGTTTTAGCGTTACAGGGGAAAAGAACACTGAAGCTTTCTTT
TRBJ1-1 | TRBV2 | many | TRBD1 | 16 | CASIKPGQGSGTEAFF | TGTGCCAGTATAAAGCCGGGACAGGGATCGGGAACTGAAGCTTTCTTT
TRBJ2-7 | TRBV7-8 | few | TRBD2 | 15 | CASSTLGTSGYEQYF | TGTGCCAGCAGCACTTTAGGGACTAGCGGCTACGAGCAGTACTTC
TRBJ2-1 | TRBV6-2/TRBV6-3 | - | TRBD1 | 17 | CASSQKAGQGVRNEQFF | TGTGCCAGCAGCCAAAAGGCGGGACAGGGAGTGAGAAATGAGCAGTTCTTC
TRBJ2-7 | TRBV3-1 | - | TRBD2 | 13 | CASSPGLAMEQYF | TGTGCCAGCAGCCCGGGACTAGCCATGGAGCAGTACTTC
TRBJ2-5 | TRBV4-1 | few | TRBD2 | 18 | CASSESGTSGGASETQYF | TGCGCCAGCAGCGAATCGGGGACTAGCGGGGGGGCCTCAGAGACCCAGTACTTC
TRBJ2-7 | TRBV6-1 | - | - | 14 | CASSPLDPLYEQYF | TGTGCCAGCAGTCCTCTCGACCCACTCTACGAGCAGTACTTC
TRBJ1-4 | TRBV15 | - | - | 16 | CATSSPKKSTNEKLFF | TGTGCCACCAGCAGTCCCAAAAAATCAACTAATGAAAAACTGTTTTTT
TRBJ2-7 | TRBV5-1 | many | - | 14 | CASSLAHSSYEQYF | TGCGCCAGCAGCTTGGCGCACAGCAGCTACGAGCAGTACTTC
TRBJ1-1 | TRBV5-1 | - | - | 15 | CASSPGSRMNTEAFF | TGCGCCAGCAGCCCAGGGAGCAGAATGAACACTGAAGCTTTCTTT
TRBJ2-3 | TRBV6-5 | many | - | 15 | CASSYLAGRGDTQYF | TGTGCCAGCAGTTACCTAGCCGGTCGTGGAGATACGCAGTATTTT
TRBJ2-5 | TRBV20-1 | many | - | 13 | CSATRTAQETQYF | TGCAGTGCTACCAGGACAGCCCAAGAGACCCAGTACTTC
TRBJ2-7 | TRBV4-2 | - | - | 14 | CASSQGRGVYEQYF | TGTGCCAGCAGCCAAGGAAGGGGCGTCTACGAGCAGTACTTC
TRBJ1-1 | TRBV20-1 | many | - | 14 | CSASTWGTNTEAFF | TGCAGTGCTAGTACTTGGGGTACGAACACTGAAGCTTTCTTT
TRBJ2-1 | TRBV14 | - | - | 17 | CASSQRSAVDSYNEQFF | TGTGCCAGCAGCCAAAGATCAGCTGTAGACTCCTACAATGAGCAGTTCTTC
TRBJ2-1 | TRBV12-3/TRBV12-4 | many | - | 13 | CASSKDSYNEQFF | TGTGCCAGCAGTAAGGACAGTTACAATGAGCAGTTCTTC
TRBJ2-1 | TRBV20-1 | many | - | 17 | CSARVIALADGYNEQFF | TGCAGTGCTAGAGTTATAGCTCTCGCCGACGGCTACAATGAGCAGTTCTTC
TRBJ1-4 | TRBV4-1 | few | - | 19 | CASSQAVGRVGQGNEKLFF | TGCGCCAGCAGCCAAGCAGTGGGACGAGTGGGGCAGGGTAATGAAAAACTGTTTTTT
TRBJ2-3 | TRBV6-1 | many | TRBD1 | 15 | CASSQRQGGTDTQYF | TGTGCCAGCAGCCAACGACAGGGGGGCACAGATACGCAGTATTTT
TRBJ2-5 | TRBV27 | - | - | 16 | CASASTPGGRLETQYF | TGTGCCAGCGCATCGACCCCGGGGGGCCGATTAGAGACCCAGTACTTC